The sequence of this T cell receptor (beta chain) was determined in a study of blood T cells in healthy people across ages. A second PCR of roughly 7 to 11 cycles used a sample-barcoded 5' primer and a J-beta primer mix. TCRdb independently ran MiXCR on the 5' RACE reads; one entry per CDR3 protein. Of roughly 800,000 distinct CDR3 sequences in the sample, 58% were seen once. With 5 bases clipped from V and 2 bases from J, the junction kept 6 bases outside the gene matches. The CDR3 extends over 16 amino acids. Germline assignment: CDR1 SGHAT and CDR2 FQDESV (reference sequence). The V and J genes are TRBV11-1 and TRBJ2-3, with 11 positions matching TRBD2. Sequencing was carried out using blood. The receptor was isolated from a man aged 25-45 years in good health. CDR3 in amino acids: CASSPGGLAVTDTQYF. The CDR3, as DNA: TGTGCCAGCAGCCCGGGGGGACTAGCGGTCACAGATACGCAGTATTTT.